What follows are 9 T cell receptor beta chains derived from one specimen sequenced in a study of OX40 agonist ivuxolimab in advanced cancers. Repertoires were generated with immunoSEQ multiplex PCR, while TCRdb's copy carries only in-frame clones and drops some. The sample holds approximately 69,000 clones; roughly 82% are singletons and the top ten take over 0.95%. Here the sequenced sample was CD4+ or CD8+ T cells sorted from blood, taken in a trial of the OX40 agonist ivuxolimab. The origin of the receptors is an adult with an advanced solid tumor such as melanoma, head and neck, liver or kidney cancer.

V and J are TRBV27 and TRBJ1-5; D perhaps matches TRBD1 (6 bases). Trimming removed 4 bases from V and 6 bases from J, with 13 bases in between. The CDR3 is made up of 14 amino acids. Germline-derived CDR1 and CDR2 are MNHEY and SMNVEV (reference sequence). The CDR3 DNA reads TGTGCCAGCAGTTACACAGGGCATGGTCAGCCCCAGCATTTT. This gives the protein CASSYTGHGQPQHF.

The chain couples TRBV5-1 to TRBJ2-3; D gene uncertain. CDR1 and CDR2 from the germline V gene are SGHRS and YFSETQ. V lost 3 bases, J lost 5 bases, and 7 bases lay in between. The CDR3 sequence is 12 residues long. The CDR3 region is CASSSQLDTQYF. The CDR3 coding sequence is TGCGCCAGCAGCTCTCAGCTAGATACGCAGTATTTT.

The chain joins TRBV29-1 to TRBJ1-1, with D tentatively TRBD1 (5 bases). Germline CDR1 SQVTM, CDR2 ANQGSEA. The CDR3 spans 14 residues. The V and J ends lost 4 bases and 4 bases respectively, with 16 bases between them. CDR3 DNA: TGCAGCGTTGTGATACGGGGCGGGGTCACTGAAGCTTTCTTT. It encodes CSVVIRGGVTEAFF.

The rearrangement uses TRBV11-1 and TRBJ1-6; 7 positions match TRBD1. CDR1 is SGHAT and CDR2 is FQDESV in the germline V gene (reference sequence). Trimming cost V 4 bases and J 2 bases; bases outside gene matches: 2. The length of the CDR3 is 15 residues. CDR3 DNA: TGTGCCAGCAGCTCCGGGACAGCCTATAATTCACCCCTCCACTTT. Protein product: CASSSGTAYNSPLHF. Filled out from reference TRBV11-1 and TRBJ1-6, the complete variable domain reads EAEVAQSPRYKITEKSQAVAFWCDPISGHATLYWYRQILGQGPELLVQFQDESVVDDSQLPKDRFSAERLKGVDSTLKIQPAELGDSAMYLCASSSGTAYNSPLHFGNGTRLTVT.

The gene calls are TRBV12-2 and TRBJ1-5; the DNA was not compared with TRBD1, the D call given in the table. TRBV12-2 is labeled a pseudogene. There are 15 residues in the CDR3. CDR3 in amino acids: CASRPDRDGNQPQHF. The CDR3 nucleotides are TGTGCAAGTCGACCCGACAGGGATGGCAATCAGCCCCAGCATTTT.

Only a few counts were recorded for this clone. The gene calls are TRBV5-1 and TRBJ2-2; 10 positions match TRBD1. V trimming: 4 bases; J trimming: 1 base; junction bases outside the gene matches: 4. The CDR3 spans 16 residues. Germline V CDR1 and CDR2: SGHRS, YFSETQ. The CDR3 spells CASSLRTGGNTGELFF. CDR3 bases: TGCGCCAGCAGCCTTCGGACAGGGGGGAACACCGGGGAGCTGTTTTTT.

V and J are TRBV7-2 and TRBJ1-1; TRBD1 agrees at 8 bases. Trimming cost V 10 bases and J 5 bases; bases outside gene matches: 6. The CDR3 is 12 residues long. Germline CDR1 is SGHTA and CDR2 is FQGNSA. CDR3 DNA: TGTGCCACTAGAGACAGGGGAACTGAAGCTTTCTTT. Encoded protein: CATRDRGTEAFF.

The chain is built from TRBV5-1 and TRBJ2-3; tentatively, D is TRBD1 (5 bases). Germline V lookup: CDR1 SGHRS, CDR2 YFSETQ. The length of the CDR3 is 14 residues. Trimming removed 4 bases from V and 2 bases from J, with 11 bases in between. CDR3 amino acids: CASSQDTYTDTQYF. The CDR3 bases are TGCGCCAGCAGCCAGGACACGTACACAGATACGCAGTATTTT.

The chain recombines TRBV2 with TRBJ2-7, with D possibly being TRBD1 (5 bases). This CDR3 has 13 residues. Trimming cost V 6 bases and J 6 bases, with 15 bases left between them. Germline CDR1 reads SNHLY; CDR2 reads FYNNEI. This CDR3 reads CASSYTTETEQYF. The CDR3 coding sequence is TGTGCCAGCAGCTACACGACAGAGACCGAGCAGTACTTC. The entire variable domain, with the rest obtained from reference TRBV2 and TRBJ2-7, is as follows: EPEVTQTPSHQVTQMGQEVILRCVPISNHLYFYWYRQILGQKVEFLVSFYNNEISEKSEIFDDQFSVERPDGSNFTLKIRSTKLEDSAMYFCASSYTTETEQYFGPGTRLTVT.